This is a list of T cell receptor beta chains from one sample in a study of shared clonotypes between healthy human individuals. The method was immunoSEQ multiplex PCR; TCRdb's version includes in-frame clones alone and lacks a portion of them. The data show roughly 2 million clones, 85% to 95% seen once. Sequencing was performed on naive CD4+ T cells sorted from blood. The receptors come from a man aged 18 to 30 in good health. The CDR3 runs from the conserved cysteine through the conserved F or W. A D gene is named only where the DNA matches it firmly. A clone size is listed for some rows: how often the clone was seen (once, few, many), or a class if it is expanded.

. | TRBJ1-1 | . | TRBV19 | TGTGCCAGTAGTATAATTTCTGCCGGGATGAACACTGAAGCTTTCTTT | CASSIISAGMNTEAFF
TRBD2 | TRBJ2-3 | . | TRBV4-1 | TGCGCCAGCAGACCCACCGGGACTAGCGTTAGCACAGATACGCAGTATTTT | CASRPTGTSVSTDTQYF
. | TRBJ1-1 | . | TRBV2 | TGTGCCAGCAGCCGATACGCTGAAGCTTTCTTT | CASSRYAEAFF
TRBD2 | TRBJ2-1 | . | TRBV5-4 | TGTGCCAGCAGCCTAGCGGGAGGTCTAAATGAGCAGTTCTTC | CASSLAGGLNEQFF
. | TRBJ2-7 | . | TRBV18 | TGTGCCAGCTCACCGTTCAGTGCCCCAGAATACGAGCAGTACTTC | CASSPFSAPEYEQYF
. | TRBJ2-3 | . | TRBV4-1 | TGCGCCAGCGGCCTCGAAGGGTGGGAGCAGTATTTT | CASGLEGWEQYF
. | TRBJ1-5 | . | TRBV7-9 | TGTGCCAGCAGCTTAGGCGGTCCGAGTGCCAATCAGCCCCAGCATTTT | CASSLGGPSANQPQHF
. | TRBJ2-3 | . | TRBV9 | TGTGCCAGCAGCGTAGTGATGGGAAGCCACGGGTCCTCTAGCACAGATACGCAGTATTTT | CASSVVMGSHGSSSTDTQYF
TRBD1 | TRBJ2-2 | . | TRBV5-4 | TGTGCCAGCAGCCCAGGGGGTTACACCGGGGAGCTGTTTTTT | CASSPGGYTGELFF
TRBD1 | TRBJ1-1 | . | TRBV6-5 | TGTGCCAGCAACAGACAGGGTGAAGCTTTCTTT | CASNRQGEAFF
TRBD1 | TRBJ2-3 | once | TRBV11-2 | TGTGCCAGCAGCTTCCGACAGGGGGCAACAGATACGCAGTATTTT | CASSFRQGATDTQYF
. | TRBJ1-6 | . | TRBV23-1 | TGCGCCAGCACCCGGAATAGGAGGGACTATAATTCACCCCTCCACTTT | CASTRNRRDYNSPLHF
TRBD1 | TRBJ2-7 | . | TRBV28 | TGTGCCAGCAGTTTTCGAGGGGGACAGGGGGCTTACGAGCAGTACTTC | CASSFRGGQGAYEQYF
TRBD1 | TRBJ1-1 | . | TRBV2 | TGTGCCGGGGGACAGGAGGTTATGAACACTGAAGCTTTCTTT | CAGGQEVMNTEAFF
. | TRBJ2-4 | . | TRBV2 | TGTGCCAGCACCCTTAAGGGGGGGCGAAACATTCAGTACTTC | CASTLKGGRNIQYF
. | TRBJ2-3 | . | TRBV28 | TGTGCCAGCAGTAGGGCCGATACGCAGTATTTT | CASSRADTQYF
. | TRBJ2-1 | . | TRBV7-9 | TGTGCCAGCAGCTTAACATCCGGAGGGACGGCCCCCTACAATGAGCAGTTCTTC | CASSLTSGGTAPYNEQFF
TRBD1 | TRBJ1-1 | . | TRBV7-2 | TGTGCCAGCAGCCAAACTCCCCGGGGACAGGGAACCGCTTTCTTT | CASSQTPRGQGTAFF
. | TRBJ2-3 | few | TRBV7-9 | TGTGCCAGCAGCTTGGGCTACAGCACAGATACGCAGTATTTT | CASSLGYSTDTQYF
. | TRBJ1-2 | few | TRBV6-6 | TGTGCCAGCAGTACGGGGACGGGCTATGGCTACACCTTC | CASSTGTGYGYTF
. | TRBJ2-1 | . | TRBV18 | TGTGCCAGCTCACCACCGGTTGGTGGTAGCGGGACAGGTGAGCAGTTCTTC | CASSPPVGGSGTGEQFF
. | TRBJ1-1 | once | TRBV19 | TGTGCCAGTAGTAGACGCCGGGACGTCACTGAAGCTTTCTTT | CASSRRRDVTEAFF
TRBD2 | TRBJ2-3 | . | TRBV6-1 | TGTGCCAGCAGTAGCGGGGCAGATACGCAGTATTTT | CASSSGADTQYF
TRBD2 | TRBJ2-1 | . | TRBV6-1 | TGTGCCAGCAGTGAAAGGAGGCTAGCGGGGGGTACTTACAATGAGCAGTTCTTC | CASSERRLAGGTYNEQFF
TRBD1 | TRBJ2-7 | . | TRBV10-3 | TGTGCCATCTGGGATAGACAGGGCCCCTACGAGCAGTACTTC | CAIWDRQGPYEQYF
TRBD2 | TRBJ2-1 | . | TRBV9 | TGTGCCAGCAGCGTAGAGGCTAGCGGGGGTTACAATGAGCAGTTCTTC | CASSVEASGGYNEQFF
. | TRBJ1-2 | . | TRBV6-1 | TGTGCCAGCAGTCCTACTGCGACGTTAAACTATGGCTACACCTTC | CASSPTATLNYGYTF
. | TRBJ2-2 | . | TRBV10-3 | TGTGCCAGCAGGCCAGTGGGGACCGGGGAGCTGTTTTTT | CASRPVGTGELFF
. | TRBJ1-5 | . | TRBV4-1 | TGCGCCAGCAGCCAAGACCTAGTAGCGAGCAATCAGCCCCAGCATTTT | CASSQDLVASNQPQHF
TRBD1 | TRBJ1-3 | . | TRBV10-3 | TGTGCCACCCGGACAGGGGGAGATTCTGGAAACACCATATATTTT | CATRTGGDSGNTIYF
TRBD2 | TRBJ2-3 | . | TRBV7-9 | TGTGCCAGCAGCACCGGACTAGCGGGAGCGCTAGATACGCAGTATTTT | CASSTGLAGALDTQYF
TRBD2 | TRBJ2-7 | . | TRBV6-1 | TGTGCCAGCCACCTTAGCGGGGGGGCCGTGCAGTACTTC | CASHLSGGAVQYF
. | TRBJ2-1 | once | TRBV10-3 | TGTGCCACCGGGACTGCGAATAATGAGCAGTTCTTC | CATGTANNEQFF
. | TRBJ2-3 | once | TRBV4-3 | TGCGCCAGCAGCCAAGATGGGGGCACAGATACGCAGTATTTT | CASSQDGGTDTQYF
. | TRBJ2-7 | once | TRBV30 | TGTGCCTGGGAGCAAGGGAGCTCCTACGAGCAGTACTTC | CAWEQGSSYEQYF
. | TRBJ2-7 | . | TRBV5-6 | TGTGCCAGCCGAGGCAGGGCTTACGAGCAGTACTTC | CASRGRAYEQYF
TRBD2 | TRBJ2-7 | . | TRBV5-6 | TGTGCCAGCAGCTTGAGGGCGGGAGGGTCCGAGCAGTACTTC | CASSLRAGGSEQYF
TRBD1 | TRBJ1-1 | . | TRBV9 | TGTGCCAGCAGCCCCAAGGAGGGCAGGGGGGACACTGAAGCTTTCTTT | CASSPKEGRGDTEAFF
. | TRBJ2-3 | once | TRBV6-5 | TGTGCCAGCACCTCCCCGGCTGCTAGCACAGATACGCAGTATTTT | CASTSPAASTDTQYF
TRBD2 | TRBJ2-7 | . | TRBV4-3 | TGCGCCAGCAGCCAACTAGCGGGAGACTCCTACGAGCAGTACTTC | CASSQLAGDSYEQYF
. | TRBJ1-4 | once | TRBV19 | TGTGCCAGTATCCAACAGGGTGGCGAAAAACTGTTTTTT | CASIQQGGEKLFF
. | TRBJ2-2 | . | TRBV5-1 | TGCGCCAGCAGCTTGGTCGGGACCAAGAACACCGGGGAGCTGTTTTTT | CASSLVGTKNTGELFF
TRBD2 | TRBJ2-7 | . | TRBV10-1 | TGCGCCAGCAGTGAACAAACTAGCGGGAGACGATACGAGCAGTACTTC | CASSEQTSGRRYEQYF
. | TRBJ2-1 | . | TRBV5-1 | TGCGCCAGCACGGGCGGGGCGAGCTCCTACAATGAGCAGTTCTTC | CASTGGASSYNEQFF
. | TRBJ2-2 | . | TRBV18 | TGTGCCAGCTCACCTTCGCGAAAACCCGCGAACACCGGGGAGCTGTTTTTT | CASSPSRKPANTGELFF
. | TRBJ2-3 | . | TRBV7-9 | TGTGCCAGCAACCACCCGAGGGGGGGGTCTAGCACAGATACGCAGTATTTT | CASNHPRGGSSTDTQYF
TRBD1 | TRBJ1-6 | . | TRBV5-6 | TGTGCCAGCAGCTCCGGGACAGGCCAGGGGACCCTCCACTTT | CASSSGTGQGTLHF
TRBD1 | TRBJ2-2 | . | TRBV25-1 | TGTGCCAGCAGTGTCGAACAGGGGGCATTAACCGGGGAGCTGTTTTTT | CASSVEQGALTGELFF
. | TRBJ2-7 | . | TRBV27 | TGTGCCAGCCTTACAGGGTACGAGCAGTACTTC | CASLTGYEQYF
TRBD2 | TRBJ2-1 | . | TRBV19 | TGTGCCAGTAGTACGATGACTAGCGGGAAAGAGCAGTTCTTC | CASSTMTSGKEQFF
. | TRBJ1-1 | . | TRBV7-2 | TGTGCCAGCAGCTTACAGTCGGCAGTCACTGAAGCTTTCTTT | CASSLQSAVTEAFF
. | TRBJ2-3 | . | TRBV9 | TGTGCCAGCAGCGGCGGGACAGCCGCCCGCCTGGATACGCAGTATTTT | CASSGGTAARLDTQYF
TRBD2 | TRBJ2-7 | once | TRBV6-5 | TGTGCCAGCAGAAGACTAGCGGGGATCTACGAGCAGTACTTC | CASRRLAGIYEQYF